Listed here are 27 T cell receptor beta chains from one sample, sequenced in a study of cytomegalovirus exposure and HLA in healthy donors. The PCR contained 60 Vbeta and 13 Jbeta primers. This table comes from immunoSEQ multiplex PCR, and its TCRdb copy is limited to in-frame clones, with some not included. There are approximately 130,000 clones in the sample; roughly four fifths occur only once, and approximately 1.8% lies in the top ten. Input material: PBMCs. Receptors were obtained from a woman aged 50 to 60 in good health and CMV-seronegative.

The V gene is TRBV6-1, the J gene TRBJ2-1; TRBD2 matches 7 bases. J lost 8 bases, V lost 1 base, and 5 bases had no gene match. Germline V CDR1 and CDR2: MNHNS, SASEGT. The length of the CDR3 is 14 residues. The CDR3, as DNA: TGTGCCAGCAGTGAAGGCGTGGGAGGGGATGAGCAGTTCTTC. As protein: CASSEGVGGDEQFF.

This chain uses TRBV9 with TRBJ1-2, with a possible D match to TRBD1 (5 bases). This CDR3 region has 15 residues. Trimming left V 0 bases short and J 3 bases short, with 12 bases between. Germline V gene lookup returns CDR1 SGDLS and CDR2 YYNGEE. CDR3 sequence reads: CASSVVGEAYYGYTF. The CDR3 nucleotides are TGTGCCAGCAGCGTAGTAGGGGAGGCATACTATGGCTACACCTTC. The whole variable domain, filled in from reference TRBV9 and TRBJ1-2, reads DSGVTQTPKHLITATGQRVTLRCSPRSGDLSVYWYQQSLDQGLQFLIQYYNGEERAKGNILERFSAQQFPDLHSELNLSSLELGDSALYFCASSVVGEAYYGYTFGSGTRLTVV.

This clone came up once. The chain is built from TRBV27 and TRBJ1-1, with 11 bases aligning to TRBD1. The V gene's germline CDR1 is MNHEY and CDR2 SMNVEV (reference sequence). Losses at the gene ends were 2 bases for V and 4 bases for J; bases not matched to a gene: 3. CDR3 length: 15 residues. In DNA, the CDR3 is TGTGCCAGCAGTTTACGGACAGGGGGCGTCACTGAAGCTTTCTTT. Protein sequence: CASSLRTGGVTEAFF.

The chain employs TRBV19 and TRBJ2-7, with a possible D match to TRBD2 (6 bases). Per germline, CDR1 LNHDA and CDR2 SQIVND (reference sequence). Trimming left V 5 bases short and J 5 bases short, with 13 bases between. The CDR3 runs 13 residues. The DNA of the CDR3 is TGTGCCAGTAGTTTGAACCGGGAGAACGAGCAGTACTTC. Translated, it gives CASSLNRENEQYF.

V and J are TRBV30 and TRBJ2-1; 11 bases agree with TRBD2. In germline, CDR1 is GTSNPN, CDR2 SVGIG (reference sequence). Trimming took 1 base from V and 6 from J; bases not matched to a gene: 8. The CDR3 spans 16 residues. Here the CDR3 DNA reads TGTGCCTGGAGTGACGGGTGGGGGACTAGCGGCAATGAGCAGTTCTTC. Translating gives CAWSDGWGTSGNEQFF.

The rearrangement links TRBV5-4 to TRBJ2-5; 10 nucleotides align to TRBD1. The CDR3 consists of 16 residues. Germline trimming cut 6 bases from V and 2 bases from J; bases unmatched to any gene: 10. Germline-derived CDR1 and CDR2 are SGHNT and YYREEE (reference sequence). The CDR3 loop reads CASIRDRGSDQETQYF. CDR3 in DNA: TGTGCCAGCATCAGGGACAGGGGATCGGATCAAGAGACCCAGTACTTC.

This CDR3 is CASARTGAAGTEAFF. CDR3 nucleotides: TGTGCCAGTGCTCGGACAGGGGCCGCAGGGACTGAAGCTTTCTTT. The rearrangement uses TRBV6-1 and TRBJ1-1; 9 positions match TRBD1. Germline V gene data show CDR1 as MNHNS and CDR2 as SASEGT. CDR3 length: 15 amino acids. J gave up 5 bases and V 9 bases, and 13 bases lay outside the gene matches.

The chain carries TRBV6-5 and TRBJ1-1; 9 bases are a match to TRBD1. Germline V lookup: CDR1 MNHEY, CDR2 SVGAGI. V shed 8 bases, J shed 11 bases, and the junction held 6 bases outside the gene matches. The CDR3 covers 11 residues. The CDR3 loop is CASGGQGQAFF. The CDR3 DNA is TGTGCCAGCGGGGGACAGGGTCAGGCTTTCTTT.

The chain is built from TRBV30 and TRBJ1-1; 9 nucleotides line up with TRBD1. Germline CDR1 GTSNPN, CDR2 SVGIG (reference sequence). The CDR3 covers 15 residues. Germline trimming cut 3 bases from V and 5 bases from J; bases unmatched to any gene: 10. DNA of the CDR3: TGTGCCTGGAGCGTGGGACAGGGCGTAGGTACTGAAGCTTTCTTT. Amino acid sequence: CAWSVGQGVGTEAFF. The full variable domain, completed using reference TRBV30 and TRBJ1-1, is SQTIHQWPATLVQPVGSPLSLECTVEGTSNPNLYWYRQAAGRGLQLLFYSVGIGQISSEVPQNLSASRPQDRQFILSSKKLLLSDSGFYLCAWSVGQGVGTEAFFGQGTRLTVV.

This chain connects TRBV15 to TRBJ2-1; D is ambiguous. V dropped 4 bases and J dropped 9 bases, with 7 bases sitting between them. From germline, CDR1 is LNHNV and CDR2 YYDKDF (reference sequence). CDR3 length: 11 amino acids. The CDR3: CATSISGEQFF. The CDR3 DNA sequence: TGTGCCACCAGCATCAGTGGTGAGCAGTTCTTC.

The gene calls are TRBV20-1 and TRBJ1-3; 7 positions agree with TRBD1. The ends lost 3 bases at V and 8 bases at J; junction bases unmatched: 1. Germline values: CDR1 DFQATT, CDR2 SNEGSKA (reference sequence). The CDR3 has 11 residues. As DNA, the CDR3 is TGCAGTGCTAGCAGGGGGGACACCATATATTTT. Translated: CSASRGDTIYF.

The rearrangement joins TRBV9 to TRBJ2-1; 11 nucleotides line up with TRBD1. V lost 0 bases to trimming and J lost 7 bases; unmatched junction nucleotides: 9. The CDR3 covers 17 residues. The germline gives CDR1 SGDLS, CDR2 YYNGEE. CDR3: CASSVDPGQGVVNEQFF. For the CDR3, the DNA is TGTGCCAGCAGCGTAGACCCGGGACAGGGGGTTGTGAATGAGCAGTTCTTC.

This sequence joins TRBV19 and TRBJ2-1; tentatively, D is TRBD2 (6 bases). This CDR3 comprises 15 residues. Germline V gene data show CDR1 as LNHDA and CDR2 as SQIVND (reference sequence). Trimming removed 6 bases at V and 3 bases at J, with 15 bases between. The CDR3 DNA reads TGTGCCAGTAGGTTAGACAGCGGGTTCTACAATGAGCAGTTCTTC. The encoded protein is CASRLDSGFYNEQFF.

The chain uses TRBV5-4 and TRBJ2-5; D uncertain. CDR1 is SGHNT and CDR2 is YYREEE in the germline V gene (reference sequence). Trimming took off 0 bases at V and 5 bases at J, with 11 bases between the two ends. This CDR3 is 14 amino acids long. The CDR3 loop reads CASSLAGPRETQYF. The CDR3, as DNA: TGTGCCAGCAGCTTGGCGGGTCCGAGGGAGACCCAGTACTTC.

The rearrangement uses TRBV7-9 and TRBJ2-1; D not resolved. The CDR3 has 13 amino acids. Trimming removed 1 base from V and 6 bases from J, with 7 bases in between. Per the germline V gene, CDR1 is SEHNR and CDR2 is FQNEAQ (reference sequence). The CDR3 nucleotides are TGTGCCAGCAGCTTAGGCGAGCGCAATGAGCAGTTCTTC. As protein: CASSLGERNEQFF.

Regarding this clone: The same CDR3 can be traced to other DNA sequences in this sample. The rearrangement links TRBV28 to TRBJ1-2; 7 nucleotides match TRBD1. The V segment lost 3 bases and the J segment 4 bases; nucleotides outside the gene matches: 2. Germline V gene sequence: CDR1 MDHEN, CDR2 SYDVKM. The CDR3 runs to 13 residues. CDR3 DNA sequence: TGTGCCAGCAGTTTGACAGGGAGCTATGGCTACACCTTC. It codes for CASSLTGSYGYTF.

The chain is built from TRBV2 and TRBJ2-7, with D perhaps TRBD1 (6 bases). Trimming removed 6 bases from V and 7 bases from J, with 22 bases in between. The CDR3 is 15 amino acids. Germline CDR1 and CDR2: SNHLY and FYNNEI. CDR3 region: CASSGQGSPLGEQYF. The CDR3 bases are TGTGCCAGCAGCGGGCAGGGGTCTCCCCTAGGTGAGCAGTACTTC. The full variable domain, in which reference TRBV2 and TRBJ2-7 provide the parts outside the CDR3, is EPEVTQTPSHQVTQMGQEVILRCVPISNHLYFYWYRQILGQKVEFLVSFYNNEISEKSEIFDDQFSVERPDGSNFTLKIRSTKLEDSAMYFCASSGQGSPLGEQYFGPGTRLTVT.

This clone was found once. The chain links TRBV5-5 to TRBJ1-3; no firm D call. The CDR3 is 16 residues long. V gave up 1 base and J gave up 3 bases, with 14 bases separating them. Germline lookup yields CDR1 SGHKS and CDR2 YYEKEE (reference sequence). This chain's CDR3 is CASSLSGSRVGNTIYF. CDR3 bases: TGTGCCAGCAGCTTGAGTGGGAGTAGGGTTGGAAACACCATATATTTT.

CDR3 in DNA: TGTGCCAGCAGCGTCACCCGGGGCTACGAGCAGTACTTC. Translated: CASSVTRGYEQYF. V usage is TRBV13 and J usage is TRBJ2-7; D is possibly TRBD2 (5 bases). The CDR3 consists of 13 residues. Between the trimmed V and J ends, which lost 5 bases and 3 bases, there was a span of 11 bases. Germline CDR1 PRHDT, CDR2 FYEKMQ (reference sequence).

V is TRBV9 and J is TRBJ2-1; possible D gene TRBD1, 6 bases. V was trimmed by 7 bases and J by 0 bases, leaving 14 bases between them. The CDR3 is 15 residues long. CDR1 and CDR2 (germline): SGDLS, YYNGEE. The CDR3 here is CASSEGGSSYNEQFF. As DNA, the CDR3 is TGTGCCAGCTCAGAAGGGGGTAGCTCCTACAATGAGCAGTTCTTC.

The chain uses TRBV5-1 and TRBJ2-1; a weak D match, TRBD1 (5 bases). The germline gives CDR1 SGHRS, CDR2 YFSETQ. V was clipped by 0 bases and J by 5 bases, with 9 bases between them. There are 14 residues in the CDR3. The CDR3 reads CASSLAAGNNEQFF. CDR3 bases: TGCGCCAGCAGCTTGGCTGCAGGGAACAATGAGCAGTTCTTC.

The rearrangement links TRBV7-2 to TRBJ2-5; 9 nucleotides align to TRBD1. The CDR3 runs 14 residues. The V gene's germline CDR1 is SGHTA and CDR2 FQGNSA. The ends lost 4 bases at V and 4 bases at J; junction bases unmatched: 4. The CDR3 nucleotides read TGTGCCAGCAGCTCGACAGGGGGTTCAGAGACCCAGTACTTC. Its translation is CASSSTGGSETQYF.

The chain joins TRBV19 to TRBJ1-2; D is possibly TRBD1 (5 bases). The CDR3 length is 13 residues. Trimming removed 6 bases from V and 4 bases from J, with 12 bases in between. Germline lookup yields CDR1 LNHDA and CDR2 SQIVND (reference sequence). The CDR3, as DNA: TGTGCCAGTAGAAAGACAGTGCTCTATGGCTACACCTTC. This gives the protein CASRKTVLYGYTF. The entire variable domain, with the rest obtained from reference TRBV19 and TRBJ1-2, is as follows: DGGITQSPKYLFRKEGQNVTLSCEQNLNHDAMYWYRQDPGQGLRLIYYSQIVNDFQKGDIAEGYSVSREKKESFPLTVTSAQKNPTAFYLCASRKTVLYGYTFGSGTRLTVV.

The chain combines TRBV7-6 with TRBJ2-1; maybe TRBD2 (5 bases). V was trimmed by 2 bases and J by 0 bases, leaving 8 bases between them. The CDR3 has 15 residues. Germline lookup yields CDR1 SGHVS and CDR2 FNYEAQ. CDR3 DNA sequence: TGTGCCAGCAGCTTAAACGAGGGCTCCTACAATGAGCAGTTCTTC. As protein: CASSLNEGSYNEQFF.

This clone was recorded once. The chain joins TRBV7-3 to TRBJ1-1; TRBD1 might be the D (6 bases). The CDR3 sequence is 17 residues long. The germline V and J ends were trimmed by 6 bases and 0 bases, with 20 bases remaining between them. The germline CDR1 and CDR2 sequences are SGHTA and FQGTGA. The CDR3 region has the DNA TGTGCCAGCAGTCGAGGATTCCGGGGGGGCATGAACACTGAAGCTTTCTTT. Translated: CASSRGFRGGMNTEAFF.

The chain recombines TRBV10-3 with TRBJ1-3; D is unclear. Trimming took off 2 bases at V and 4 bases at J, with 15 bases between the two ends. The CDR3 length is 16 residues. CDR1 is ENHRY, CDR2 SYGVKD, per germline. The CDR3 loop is CAISENTGGLGNTIYF. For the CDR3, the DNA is TGTGCCATCAGTGAGAATACGGGTGGTCTGGGAAACACCATATATTTT.

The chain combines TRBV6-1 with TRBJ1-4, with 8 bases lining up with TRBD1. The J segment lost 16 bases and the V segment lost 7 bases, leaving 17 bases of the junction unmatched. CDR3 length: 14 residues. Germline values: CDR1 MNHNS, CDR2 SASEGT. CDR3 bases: TGTGCCAGCACCGAGGACAGGGCCCCCTCGCGCCAGTTTTTT. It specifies CASTEDRAPSRQFF.